This T cell receptor beta chain came from a study of human T cells and chemical hapten exposure. Study as a whole: Patients, predominantly female, presented with alopecia areata, totalis or universalis.

TCRdb re-called the RACE reads through MiXCR, storing one row per CDR3 protein. Here the sample spans approximately 84,000 distinct CDR3 sequences, roughly 12% being singletons. Described time point: patch test 2, 6 weeks after DPC sensitization. Described treatment: therapeutic diphenylcyclopropenone sensitization with weekly scalp DPC. Each patch-test visit's blood sample preceded patch application. Unfractionated whole blood was the source from which total RNA was extracted. This TCR was sampled from a man aged 18 to 30 with alopecia areata. Some clones in this sample may be carry-over from other donors' samples. The sequencing here drew on whole blood, taken in connection with sensitization to the hapten diphenylcyclopropenone (DPC).

CDR3 residues: CSAKTGTVWPQHF. The CDR3 bases are TGCAGTGCTAAAACAGGGACAGTCTGGCCCCAGCATTTT. V gene TRBV20-1 combines with J gene TRBJ1-5; 7 bases fit TRBD1. CDR1 and CDR2 (germline): DFQATT, SNEGSKA (reference sequence). The CDR3 runs to 13 residues. V was pared by 4 bases and J by 9 bases, with 9 bases of the junction left unmatched.